Below are 15 T cell receptor beta chains sequenced from a single sample in a study of T cells after yellow fever vaccination. TCRdb passed the 5' RACE reads through MiXCR, listing each CDR3 protein once. The sample holds 180,000 or so distinct CDR3 sequences, 9.5% to 12% seen once. The sample here was CD8+ T cells sorted from PBMCs, taken 15 days after the yellow fever booster vaccination. Source of these receptors: a man between 18 and 35 years old who received the YFV17D yellow fever vaccine.

This clonotype showed up just a few times. The chain employs TRBV19 and TRBJ2-1; 7 bases align to TRBD1. With 5 bases clipped from V and 6 bases from J, the junction kept 7 bases outside the gene matches. CDR1 and CDR2 from the germline V gene are LNHDA and SQIVND (reference sequence). The CDR3 loop spans 14 amino acids. This chain's CDR3 is CASSPTTGFNEQFF. The CDR3 bases are TGTGCCAGTAGTCCCACGACAGGGTTCAATGAGCAGTTCTTC.

The chain joins TRBV7-9 to TRBJ1-6; the D is unclear. This CDR3 has 14 amino acids. The germline V gene encodes CDR1 SEHNR and CDR2 FQNEAQ (reference sequence). V lost 5 bases and J lost 7, with 12 bases in between. This chain's CDR3 is CASSPGLGNSPLHF. The CDR3 coding sequence is TGTGCCAGCAGCCCCGGCCTCGGCAATTCACCCCTCCACTTT.

This clonotype was seen only a few times. This chain joins TRBV11-3 and TRBJ2-1; either TRBD1 or TRBD2 may supply D (5 bases each). The length of the CDR3 is 16 residues. The germline V and J ends were trimmed by 5 bases and 7 bases, with 21 bases remaining between them. The germline V gene has CDR1 SGHNT and CDR2 YENEEA. This chain's CDR3 is CASSGARDGPRNEQFF. In DNA, the CDR3 is TGTGCCAGCAGCGGAGCCCGGGACGGCCCTCGGAATGAGCAGTTCTTC.

The V call is TRBV9, the J call TRBJ2-1, with D possibly matching TRBD2 (6 bases). Trimming stripped 4 bases from V and 2 bases from J, with 13 bases between. The CDR3 runs to 15 residues. CDR1 and CDR2 from the germline V gene are SGDLS and YYNGEE. CDR3 nucleotide sequence: TGTGCCAGCAGCTTTCGGGACTCCCCCTACAATGAGCAGTTCTTC. This translates into CASSFRDSPYNEQFF.

This clonotype turned up a few times. The V and J genes are TRBV6-6 and TRBJ1-2, with a possible D match to TRBD1 (5 bases). CDR3 length: 14 residues. V lost 6 bases, J lost 0 bases, and 11 bases lay in between. Germline loops: CDR1 MNHNY, CDR2 SVGAGI (reference sequence). As DNA, the CDR3 is TGTGCCAGCAGCCAGACAGCTACTAACTATGGCTACACCTTC. It specifies CASSQTATNYGYTF.

Written as DNA, the CDR3 is TGTGCCAGCAGCCCCTCCTCAGGAAATACGCAGTATTTT. Translation: CASSPSSGNTQYF. V is TRBV7-8 and J is TRBJ2-3; D remains unclear. Germline V gives CDR1 SGHVS, CDR2 FQNEAQ. V was cut by 5 bases and J by 7 bases, with 13 bases left in between. There are 13 residues in the CDR3. The complete variable domain, with remaining parts taken from reference TRBV7-8 and TRBJ2-3, reads GAGVSQSPRYKVAKRGQDVALRCDPISGHVSLFWYQQALGQGPEFLTYFQNEAQLDKSGLPSDRFFAERPEGSVSTLKIQRTQQEDSAVYLCASSPSSGNTQYFGPGTRLTVL.

This clonotype has ten or more counts. V gene TRBV6-1 combines with J gene TRBJ2-7; D is unclear. Germline lookup yields CDR1 MNHNS and CDR2 SASEGT. The CDR3 contains 13 residues. V lost 1 base to trimming and J lost 6 bases, with 10 bases between them. The CDR3, as DNA: TGTGCCAGCAGTGAAGGGGCAGTCCTCGAGCAGTACGTC. Translated: CASSEGAVLEQYV.

The rearrangement uses TRBV24-1 and TRBJ2-7; 9 nucleotides align to TRBD1. The CDR3 has 16 residues. The V segment lost 1 base and the J segment 2 bases; nucleotides outside the gene matches: 5. Germline values: CDR1 KGHDR, CDR2 SFDVKD. CDR3 residues: CATSDFGTGMTYEQYV. The CDR3 bases are TGTGCCACCAGTGATTTCGGGACAGGGATGACCTACGAGCAGTACGTC.

The chain links TRBV9 to TRBJ2-5; the match to TRBD2 covers 9 bases. Germline V gives CDR1 SGDLS, CDR2 YYNGEE. The CDR3 has 16 amino acids. Trimming at V came to 4 bases and at J to 5 bases, leaving 12 bases not matched to a gene. CDR3 loop: CASSPSGGHPRETQYF. The CDR3 DNA sequence: TGTGCCAGCAGCCCGAGCGGGGGGCATCCCAGGGAGACCCAGTACTTC.

This clonotype showed up just a few times. The chain links TRBV25-1 to TRBJ1-5; no clear D. Deletions cut 1 base from V and 7 bases from J, with 14 bases between. Germline V lookup: CDR1 MGHDK, CDR2 SYGVNS. CDR3 size: 15 residues. CDR3 DNA sequence: TGTGCCAGCAGTGAATTCTGGTTAGGTAACCAGCCCCAGCATTTT. As protein: CASSEFWLGNQPQHF.

The V and J genes are TRBV5-1 and TRBJ1-6; perhaps TRBD1 as D (6 bases). The CDR3 runs to 14 residues. The V end lost 4 bases, the J end lost 5 bases, and 10 bases lay between the germline ends. CDR1 and CDR2 (germline): SGHRS, YFSETQ. The CDR3: CASSNQGHNSPLHF. CDR3 coding DNA: TGCGCCAGCAGCAATCAGGGGCATAATTCACCCCTCCACTTT.

CDR3 DNA sequence: TGTGCCAGCAGCCATCGGGGACAGGGTGAGAATGAGCAGTTCTTC. This translates into CASSHRGQGENEQFF. This chain links TRBV7-2 with TRBJ2-1; TRBD1 aligns across 9 bases. Germline CDR1 and CDR2: SGHTA and FQGNSA. The V gene end was trimmed by 5 bases and the J gene end by 7 bases; junction bases not matched to a gene: 9. The CDR3 runs 15 residues.

This chain joins TRBV11-2 and TRBJ2-3; TRBD2 matches at 10 bases. In germline, CDR1 is SGHAT, CDR2 FQNNGV. With 6 bases clipped from V and 2 bases from J, the junction kept 2 bases outside the gene matches. The CDR3 covers 14 residues. CDR3 nucleotides: TGTGCCAGCAGTAGCGGGGGGACCACAGATACGCAGTATTTT. Amino acids: CASSSGGTTDTQYF.

The J gene is TRBJ2-7, the V gene TRBV2, with 10 bases that match TRBD1. CDR1 is SNHLY, CDR2 FYNNEI, per germline. This CDR3 comprises 14 residues. V lost 7 bases and J lost 5; bases outside the gene matches: 8. CDR3 DNA sequence: TGTGCCAGCAAAACGGGGACAGGGGATCACGAGCAGTACTTC. Translated, it gives CASKTGTGDHEQYF.

The sample holds a few counts of this clonotype. The germline gene is not matched at one end of the junction; a read error may be the cause. The chain carries TRBV7-9 and TRBJ2-3; possible D gene TRBD2, 6 bases. Germline V CDR1 and CDR2: SEHNR, FQNEAQ (reference sequence). The CDR3 length is 11 residues. The CDR3 region is CASSLAGFSNF. The CDR3 DNA reads TGTGCCAGCAGCTTGGCGGGATTCAGTAATTTT.